The present T cell receptor beta chain was sequenced within a study of graft-versus-host responses after intestinal transplantation. Overall study: Each of the recipients got a multivisceral, liver-intestinal, or isolated intestinal transplant. All recipients got anti-thymocyte globulin induction, then tacrolimus and steroids for 2 to 3 years. Overall study results and limits: Patients who carried graft-donor T cell macrochimerism also had high graft-versus-host to host-versus-graft clonal ratios in their allografts. GvH clones were found in recipient marrow; some appeared first in ileum or blood.

With regard to this clone: The antigen remains unidentified.

TCRdb's copy holds only in-frame clones and misses some; the assay was immunoSEQ multiplex PCR. The sample comprises 100,000 to 130,000 clones, about 87% of which are singletons, and over 0.55% rests with the top ten. This CDR3 comprises 14 residues. The germline V gene has CDR1 MNHEY and CDR2 SMNVEV (reference sequence). V lost 6 bases and J lost 5; bases outside the gene matches: 7. V gene TRBV27 combines with J gene TRBJ1-2, with 9 bases that match TRBD1. This sample comprised unstimulated CD4+ T cells sorted from spleen or lymph node cells, obtained before transplant. The receptor was isolated from a human donor who was the organ donor for an intestinal transplant. CDR3 loop: CASSYGQGSYGYTF. CDR3 sequence (DNA): TGTGCCAGCAGCTACGGACAGGGGAGTTATGGCTACACCTTC.